This TCR beta chain comes out of a study of blood T cell repertoires in COVID-19. As for the study in general: Spain, Italy and the United States supplied samples that represented acute and convalescent COVID-19.

Clones were read by immunoSEQ multiplex PCR, and TCRdb kept only the in-frame ones, dropping some. This sample carries roughly 74,000 clones, roughly 91% of them seen once, and the ten largest clones take more than 0.9%. Cohort assignment relied on participant-reported clinical history. This TCR derives from a woman in her 50s with acute COVID-19. Sequenced input: PBMCs or T cells enriched from blood (not recorded which).

The CDR3 protein is CASSYSGDRNSPLHF. The CDR3 nucleotides are TGTGCCAGCAGTTACTCAGGGGACAGAAATTCACCCCTCCACTTT. The rearrangement joins TRBV6-6 to TRBJ1-6; 7 bases are shared with TRBD1. Germline V gene sequence: CDR1 MNHNY, CDR2 SVGAGI (reference sequence). The CDR3 contains 15 residues. J gave up 7 bases and V 0 bases, and 3 bases lay outside the gene matches.